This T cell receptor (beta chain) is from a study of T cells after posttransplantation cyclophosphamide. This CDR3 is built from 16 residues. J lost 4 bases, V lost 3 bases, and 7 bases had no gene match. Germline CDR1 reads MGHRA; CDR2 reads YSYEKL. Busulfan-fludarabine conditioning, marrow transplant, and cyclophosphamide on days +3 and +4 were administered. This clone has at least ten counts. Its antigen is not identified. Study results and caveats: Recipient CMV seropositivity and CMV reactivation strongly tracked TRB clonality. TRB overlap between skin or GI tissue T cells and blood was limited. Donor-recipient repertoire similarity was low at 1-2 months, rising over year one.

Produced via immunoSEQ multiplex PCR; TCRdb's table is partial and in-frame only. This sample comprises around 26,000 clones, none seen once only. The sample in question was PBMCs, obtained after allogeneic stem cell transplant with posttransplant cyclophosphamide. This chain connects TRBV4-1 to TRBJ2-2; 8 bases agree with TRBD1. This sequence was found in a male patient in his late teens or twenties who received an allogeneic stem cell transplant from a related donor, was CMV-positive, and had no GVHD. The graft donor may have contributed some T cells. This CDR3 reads CASSHPRQGTTGELFF. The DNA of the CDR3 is TGCGCCAGCAGCCACCCAAGACAGGGGACCACCGGGGAGCTGTTTTTT.